The T cell receptor beta chain under discussion was sequenced for a study of blood T cell repertoires in COVID-19. Study background: Spain, Italy and the United States supplied samples that represented acute and convalescent COVID-19. Sources were T cells, B-cell-depleted T cells, or PBMCs; the material itself was cDNA or gDNA.

Trimming removed 0 bases from V and 7 bases from J; junction bases left unmatched: 3. The CDR3 is made up of 13 amino acids. Looked up from germline, CDR1 is SGHRS and CDR2 is YFSETQ. Original handling: From reference gene primer amplification, estimates of nucleated cell counts were derived. Assay: immunoSEQ multiplex PCR; the TCRdb copy retains only in-frame clones and omits some. D and trimming come from the DNA, and the V and J calls and clone size come from that table. The sample has about 65,000 clones, around four fifths seen once. The J gene is TRBJ1-2, the V gene TRBV5-1; 7 bases match TRBD1. Sequences were obtained from peripheral blood. The source is an elderly man with acute or convalescent COVID-19. The CDR3 nucleotides read TGCGCCAGCAGCTTGGAAGGGGGCGCTGGCTACACCTTC. This translates into CASSLEGGAGYTF.